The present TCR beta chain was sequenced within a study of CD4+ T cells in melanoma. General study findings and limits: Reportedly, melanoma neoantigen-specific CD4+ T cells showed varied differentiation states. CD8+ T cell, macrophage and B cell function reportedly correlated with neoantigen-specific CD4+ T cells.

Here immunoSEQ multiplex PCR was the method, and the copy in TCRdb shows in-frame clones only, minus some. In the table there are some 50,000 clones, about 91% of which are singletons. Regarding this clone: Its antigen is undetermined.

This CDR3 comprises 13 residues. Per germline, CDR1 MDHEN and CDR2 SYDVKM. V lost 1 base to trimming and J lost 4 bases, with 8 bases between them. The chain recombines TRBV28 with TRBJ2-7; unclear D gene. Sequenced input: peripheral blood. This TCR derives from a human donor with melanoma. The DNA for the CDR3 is TGTGCCAGCAGTTTATCCGGGCCATACGAGCAGTACTTC. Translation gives CASSLSGPYEQYF. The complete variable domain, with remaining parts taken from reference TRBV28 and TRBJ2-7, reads DVKVTQSSRYLVKRTGEKVFLECVQDMDHENMFWYRQDPGLGLRLIYFSYDVKMKEKGDIPEGYSVSREKKERFSLILESASTNQTSMYLCASSLSGPYEQYFGPGTRLTVT.